This entry concerns a single T cell receptor beta chain. Antigen: not known. Germline V gives CDR1 GTSNPN, CDR2 SVGIG (reference sequence). The CDR3 totals 14 residues. The ends were cut back, 0 bases at V and 5 bases at J, with 11 bases in the middle. This sample stems from a study of molecular identifiers for immune sequencing clone quantification. General study findings and limits: Whereas clones above 20 RNA copies held under 1% of naive-cell molecules, they held over 98% of effector molecules.

From the PCR reads, TCRdb called clonotypes with MiXCR, one entry per CDR3 protein. This table has around 480,000 distinct CDR3 sequences, 20% to 25% appearing once. Sequenced input: naive CD8+ T cells from blood, with Jurkat cell RNA spiked in. Subset denoted: FACS-sorted CD8+CD4-CCR7+CD45RA+ naive T cells. The chain uses TRBV30 and TRBJ2-1; D gene unclear. This TCR derives from a human donor in good health. Some libraries in this study had Jurkat cell RNA spiked in. The CDR3 region is CAWSVVGRDNEQFF. The CDR3 nucleotides are TGTGCCTGGAGTGTGGTCGGGCGAGACAATGAGCAGTTCTTC.